What follows are 8 T cell receptor beta chains derived from one specimen sequenced in a study of siplizumab effects on memory and regulatory T cells. Profiled with immunoSEQ multiplex PCR; TCRdb holds only in-frame clones, not every one. Here the sample spans tens of thousands of clones, more than 85% being singletons. The material sequenced was naive CD8+ T cells sorted from blood. The receptor set was obtained from a human donor in good health.

The chain recombines TRBV18 with TRBJ2-7; D may be TRBD2 (5 bases). The CDR3 covers 14 residues. In germline, CDR1 is KGHSH, CDR2 LQKENI. The ends were cut back, 0 bases at V and 2 bases at J, with 8 bases in the middle. CDR3: CASSPPSGTYEQYF. The CDR3 nucleotides are TGTGCCAGCTCACCACCTTCGGGGACCTACGAGCAGTACTTC.

The gene calls are TRBV9 and TRBJ1-2; D remains unclear. This CDR3 spans 14 amino acids. Germline loops: CDR1 SGDLS, CDR2 YYNGEE. The V end was cut by 3 bases, the J end by 5 bases, with 14 bases between. The CDR3: CASSATRATYGYTF. The CDR3 DNA sequence: TGTGCCAGCAGCGCAACGAGGGCGACGTATGGCTACACCTTC.

The chain links TRBV11-3 to TRBJ2-1; D is undetermined. This CDR3 region has 16 residues. Germline V lookup: CDR1 SGHNT, CDR2 YENEEA. Trimming pared 6 bases from V and 4 bases from J, leaving 19 bases between. The CDR3 is CASRPSSRQEYNEQFF. CDR3 in DNA: TGTGCCAGCAGGCCCTCTTCCCGGCAGGAATACAATGAGCAGTTCTTC.

This chain links TRBV6-6 with TRBJ1-5; no reliable D call. Germline V gives CDR1 MNHNY, CDR2 SVGAGI (reference sequence). CDR3 length equals 15 residues. V lost 6 bases and J lost 1, with 13 bases in between. CDR3 region: CASRPTIVSNQPQHF. In nucleotides, the CDR3 is TGTGCCAGCAGACCGACAATCGTAAGCAATCAGCCCCAGCATTTT.

The DNA for the CDR3 is TGTGCCAGCAGCTTGGCCAGGGAGGACCACGAGCAGTACTTC. Its translation: CASSLAREDHEQYF. The rearrangement links TRBV5-4 to TRBJ2-7; D might be TRBD2 (6 bases). This CDR3 spans 14 amino acids. Deletions cut 0 bases from V and 5 bases from J, with 12 bases between. Germline CDR1 is SGHNT and CDR2 is YYREEE (reference sequence). Drawing the rest from reference TRBV5-4 and TRBJ2-7, the complete variable domain is ETGVTQSPTHLIKTRGQQVTLRCSSQSGHNTVSWYQQALGQGPQFIFQYYREEENGRGNFPPRFSGLQFPNYSSELNVNALELDDSALYLCASSLAREDHEQYFGPGTRLTVT.

Worth noting for this clone: At one boundary the junction diverges from the germline segment, which might be a read error. The chain uses TRBV5-4 and TRBJ1-1; the match to TRBD1 covers 9 bases. The CDR3 spans 15 residues. The V gene's germline CDR1 is SGHNT and CDR2 YYREEE (reference sequence). CDR3 loop: CASTLTGGRVTEAFF. The CDR3 DNA sequence: TGTGCCAGCACCTTGACAGGGGGAAGAGTCACTGAAGCTTTCTTT.

This chain connects TRBV6-6 to TRBJ2-2; D unresolved. With 2 bases removed from V and 3 bases from J, the gap between germline ends came to 10 bases. Germline-derived CDR1 and CDR2 are MNHNY and SVGAGI (reference sequence). This CDR3 has 15 residues. CDR3 nucleotide sequence: TGTGCCAGCAGTTACGGGGTCGATGACACCGGGGAGCTGTTTTTT. Translation gives CASSYGVDDTGELFF.

The gene calls are TRBV7-8 and TRBJ1-5; D is undetermined. Trimming removed 1 base from V and 0 bases from J, with 10 bases in between. Germline V gene data show CDR1 as SGHVS and CDR2 as FQNEAQ. The CDR3 length is 16 residues. CDR3 sequence (DNA): TGTGCCAGCAGCTTAGTTCCGGGCTATAGCAATCAGCCCCAGCATTTT. Protein: CASSLVPGYSNQPQHF.